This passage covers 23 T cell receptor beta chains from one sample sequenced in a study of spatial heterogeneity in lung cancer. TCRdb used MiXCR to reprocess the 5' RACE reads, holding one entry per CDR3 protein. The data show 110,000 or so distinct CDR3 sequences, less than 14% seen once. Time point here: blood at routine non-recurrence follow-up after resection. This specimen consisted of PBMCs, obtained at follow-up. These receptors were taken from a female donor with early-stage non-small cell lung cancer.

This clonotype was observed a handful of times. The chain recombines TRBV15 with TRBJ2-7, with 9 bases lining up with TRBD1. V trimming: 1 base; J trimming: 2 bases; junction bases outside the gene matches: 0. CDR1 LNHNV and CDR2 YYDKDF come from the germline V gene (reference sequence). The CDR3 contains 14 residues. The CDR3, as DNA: TGTGCCACCAGCAGAGGACAGGGGGCCTACGAGCAGTACGTC. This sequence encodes CATSRGQGAYEQYV.

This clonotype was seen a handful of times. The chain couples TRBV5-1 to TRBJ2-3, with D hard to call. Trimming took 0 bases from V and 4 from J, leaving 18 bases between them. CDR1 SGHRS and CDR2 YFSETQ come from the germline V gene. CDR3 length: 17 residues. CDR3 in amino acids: CASSLGNTVLGSDTQYF. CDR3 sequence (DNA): TGCGCCAGCAGCTTGGGGAATACGGTCCTAGGGTCAGATACGCAGTATTTT.

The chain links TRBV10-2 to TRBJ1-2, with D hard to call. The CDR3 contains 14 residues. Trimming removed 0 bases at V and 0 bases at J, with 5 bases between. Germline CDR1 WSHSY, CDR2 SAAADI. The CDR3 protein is CASSESKANYGYTF. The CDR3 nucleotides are TGCGCCAGCAGTGAGTCGAAGGCTAACTATGGCTACACCTTC.

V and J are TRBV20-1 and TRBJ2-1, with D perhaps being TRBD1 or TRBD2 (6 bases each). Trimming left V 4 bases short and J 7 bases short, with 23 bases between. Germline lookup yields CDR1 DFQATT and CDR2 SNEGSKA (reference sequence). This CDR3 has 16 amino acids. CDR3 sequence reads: CSAIYPRWGAGNEQFF. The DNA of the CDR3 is TGCAGTGCTATATATCCCCGTTGGGGGGCAGGTAATGAGCAGTTCTTC.

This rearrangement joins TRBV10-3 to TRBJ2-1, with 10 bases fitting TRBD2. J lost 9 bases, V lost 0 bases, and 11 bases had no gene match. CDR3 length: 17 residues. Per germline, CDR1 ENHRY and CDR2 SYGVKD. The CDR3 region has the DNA TGTGCCATCAGTGAGTCCCCTAGCGGGAGACTGGTCGGTGAGCAGTTCTTC. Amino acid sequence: CAISESPSGRLVGEQFF.

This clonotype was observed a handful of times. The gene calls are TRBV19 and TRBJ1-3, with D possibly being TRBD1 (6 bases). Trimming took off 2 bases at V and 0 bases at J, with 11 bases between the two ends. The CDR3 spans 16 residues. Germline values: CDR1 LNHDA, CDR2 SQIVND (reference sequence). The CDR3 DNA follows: TGTGCCAGTAGTATAATGTGGACAGTCTCTGGAAACACCATATATTTT. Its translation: CASSIMWTVSGNTIYF.

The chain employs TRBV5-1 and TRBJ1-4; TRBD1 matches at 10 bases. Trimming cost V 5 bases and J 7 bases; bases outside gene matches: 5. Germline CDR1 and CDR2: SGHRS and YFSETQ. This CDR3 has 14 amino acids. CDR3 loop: CASRPGQGSEKLFF. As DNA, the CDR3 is TGCGCCAGCAGGCCGGGACAGGGGTCTGAAAAACTGTTTTTT.

The CDR3 region has the DNA TGTGCCAGCACCAATCGGTTGAGCTCCTACAATGAGCAGTTCTTC. Amino acids: CASTNRLSSYNEQFF. V gene TRBV5-4 combines with J gene TRBJ2-1; D gene unclear. The CDR3 spans 15 residues. The germline CDR1 and CDR2 sequences are SGHNT and YYREEE (reference sequence). V dropped 6 bases and J dropped 0 bases, with 13 bases sitting between them.

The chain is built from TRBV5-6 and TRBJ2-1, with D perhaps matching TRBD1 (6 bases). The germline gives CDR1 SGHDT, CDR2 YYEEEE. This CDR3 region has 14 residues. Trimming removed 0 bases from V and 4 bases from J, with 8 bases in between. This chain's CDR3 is CASSLGQDYNEQFF. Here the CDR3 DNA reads TGTGCCAGCAGCTTGGGACAGGATTACAATGAGCAGTTCTTC.

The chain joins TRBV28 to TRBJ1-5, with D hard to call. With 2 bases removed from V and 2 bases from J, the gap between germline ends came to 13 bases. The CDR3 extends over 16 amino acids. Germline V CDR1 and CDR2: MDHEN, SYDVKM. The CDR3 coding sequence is TGTGCCAGCAGTTTAAGCAGAAAATCGCGCAATCAGCCCCAGCATTTT. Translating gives CASSLSRKSRNQPQHF. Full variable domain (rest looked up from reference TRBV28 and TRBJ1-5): DVKVTQSSRYLVKRTGEKVFLECVQDMDHENMFWYRQDPGLGLRLIYFSYDVKMKEKGDIPEGYSVSREKKERFSLILESASTNQTSMYLCASSLSRKSRNQPQHFGDGTRLSIL.

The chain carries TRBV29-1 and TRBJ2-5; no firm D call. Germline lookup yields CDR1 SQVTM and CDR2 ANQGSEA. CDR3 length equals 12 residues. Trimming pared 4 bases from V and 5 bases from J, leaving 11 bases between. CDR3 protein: CSVGGPPETQYF. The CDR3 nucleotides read TGCAGCGTTGGGGGTCCGCCGGAGACCCAGTACTTC.

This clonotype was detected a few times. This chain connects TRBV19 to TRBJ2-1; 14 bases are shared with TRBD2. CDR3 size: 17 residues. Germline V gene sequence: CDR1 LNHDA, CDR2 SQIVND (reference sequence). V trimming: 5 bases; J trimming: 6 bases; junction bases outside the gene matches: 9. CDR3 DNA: TGTGCCAGTAGTGCCAATCCCGGGACTAGCGGGAGCAATGAGCAGTTCTTC. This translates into CASSANPGTSGSNEQFF.

The CDR3 loop reads CASSETGEETQYF. CDR3 DNA: TGTGCCAGCAGTGAGACAGGAGAAGAGACCCAGTACTTC. This chain joins TRBV6-1 and TRBJ2-5; the D gene is possibly TRBD1 (6 bases). Trimming removed 3 bases at V and 3 bases at J, with 8 bases between. The CDR3 is made up of 13 amino acids. Germline CDR1 reads MNHNS; CDR2 reads SASEGT.

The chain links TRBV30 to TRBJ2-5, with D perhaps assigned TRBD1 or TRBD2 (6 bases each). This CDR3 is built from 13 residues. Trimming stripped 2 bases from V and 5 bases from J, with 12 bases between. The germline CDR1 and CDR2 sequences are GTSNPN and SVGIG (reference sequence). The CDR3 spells CAWSKGGGETQYF. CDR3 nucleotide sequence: TGTGCCTGGAGTAAGGGGGGAGGTGAGACCCAGTACTTC.

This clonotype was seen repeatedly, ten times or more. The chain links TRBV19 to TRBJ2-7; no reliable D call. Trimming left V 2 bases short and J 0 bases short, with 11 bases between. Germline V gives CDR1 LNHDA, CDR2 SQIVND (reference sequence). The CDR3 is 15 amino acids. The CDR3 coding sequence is TGTGCCAGTAGTATAAGAGACACCTACTCCTACGAGCAGTACTTC. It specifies CASSIRDTYSYEQYF.

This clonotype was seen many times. DNA of the CDR3: TGTGCCAGCAGCATGGGACAGCTCAATCAGCCCCAGCATTTT. It encodes CASSMGQLNQPQHF. This chain joins TRBV13 and TRBJ1-5; 7 nucleotides line up with TRBD1. J lost 3 bases, V lost 5 bases, and 4 bases had no gene match. CDR3 size: 14 residues. Germline V lookup: CDR1 PRHDT, CDR2 FYEKMQ (reference sequence). Using reference TRBV13 and TRBJ1-5 for the parts outside the CDR3, the full variable domain is AAGVIQSPRHLIKEKRETATLKCYPIPRHDTVYWYQQGPGQDPQFLISFYEKMQSDKGSIPDRFSAQQFSDYHSELNMSSLELGDSALYFCASSMGQLNQPQHFGDGTRLSIL.

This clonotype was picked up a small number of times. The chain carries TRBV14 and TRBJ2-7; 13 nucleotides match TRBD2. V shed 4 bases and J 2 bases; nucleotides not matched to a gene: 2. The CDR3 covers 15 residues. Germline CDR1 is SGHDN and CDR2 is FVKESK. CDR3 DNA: TGTGCCAGCAGCCGCGGGACTAGCGGGACCTACGAGCAGTACTTC. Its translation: CASSRGTSGTYEQYF.

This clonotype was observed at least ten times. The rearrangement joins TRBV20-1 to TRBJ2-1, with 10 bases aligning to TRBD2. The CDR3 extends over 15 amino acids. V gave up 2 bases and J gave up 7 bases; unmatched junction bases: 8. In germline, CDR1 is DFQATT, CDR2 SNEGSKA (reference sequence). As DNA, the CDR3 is TGCAGTGCTAGAAGAGGTAGCGGGAGGAAAAATGAGCAGTTCTTC. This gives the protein CSARRGSGRKNEQFF.

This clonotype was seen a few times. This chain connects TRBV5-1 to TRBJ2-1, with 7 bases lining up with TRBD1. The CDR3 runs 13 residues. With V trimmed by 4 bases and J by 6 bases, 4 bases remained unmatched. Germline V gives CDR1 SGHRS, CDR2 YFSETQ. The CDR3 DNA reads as TGCGCCAGCAGCAAGGGACAGCTCAATGAGCAGTTCTTC. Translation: CASSKGQLNEQFF.

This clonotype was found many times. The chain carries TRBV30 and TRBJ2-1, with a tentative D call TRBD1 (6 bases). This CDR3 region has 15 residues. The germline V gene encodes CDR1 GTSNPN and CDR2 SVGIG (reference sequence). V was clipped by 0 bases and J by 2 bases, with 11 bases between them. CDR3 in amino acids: CAWSVRGHTYNEQFF. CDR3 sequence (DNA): TGTGCCTGGAGTGTACGGGGACATACCTACAATGAGCAGTTCTTC.

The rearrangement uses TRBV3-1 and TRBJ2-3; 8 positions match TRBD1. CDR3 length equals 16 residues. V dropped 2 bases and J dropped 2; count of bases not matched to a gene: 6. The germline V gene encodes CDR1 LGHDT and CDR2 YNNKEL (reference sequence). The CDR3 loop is CASSQFLRGLTDTQYF. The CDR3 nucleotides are TGTGCCAGCAGCCAATTTCTCAGGGGGCTCACAGATACGCAGTATTTT.

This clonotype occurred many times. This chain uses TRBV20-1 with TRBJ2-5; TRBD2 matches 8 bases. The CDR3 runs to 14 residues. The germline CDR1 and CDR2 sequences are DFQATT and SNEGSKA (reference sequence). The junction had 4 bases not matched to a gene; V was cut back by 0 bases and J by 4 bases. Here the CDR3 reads CSARESTSVETQYF. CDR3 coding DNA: TGCAGTGCTAGAGAATCGACTAGCGTAGAGACCCAGTACTTC.

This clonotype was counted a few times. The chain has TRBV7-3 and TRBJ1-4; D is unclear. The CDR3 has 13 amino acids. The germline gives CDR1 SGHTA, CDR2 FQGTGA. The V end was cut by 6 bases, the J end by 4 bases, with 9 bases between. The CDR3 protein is CASRPGSNEKLFF. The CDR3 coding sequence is TGTGCCAGCAGGCCCGGGAGTAATGAAAAACTGTTTTTT.